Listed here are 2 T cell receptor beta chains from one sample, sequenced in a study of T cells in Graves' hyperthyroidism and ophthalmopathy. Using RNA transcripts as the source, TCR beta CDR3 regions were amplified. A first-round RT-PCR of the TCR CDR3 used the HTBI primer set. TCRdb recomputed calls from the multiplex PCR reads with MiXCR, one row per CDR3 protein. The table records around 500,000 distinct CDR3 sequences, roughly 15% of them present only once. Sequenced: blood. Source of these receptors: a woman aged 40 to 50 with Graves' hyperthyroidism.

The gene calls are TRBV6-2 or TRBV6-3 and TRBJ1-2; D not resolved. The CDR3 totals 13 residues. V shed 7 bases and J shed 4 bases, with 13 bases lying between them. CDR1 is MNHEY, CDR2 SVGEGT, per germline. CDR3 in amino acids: CASNPPGSYGYTF. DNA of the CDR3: TGTGCCAGCAACCCCCCCGGGAGCTATGGCTACACCTTC.

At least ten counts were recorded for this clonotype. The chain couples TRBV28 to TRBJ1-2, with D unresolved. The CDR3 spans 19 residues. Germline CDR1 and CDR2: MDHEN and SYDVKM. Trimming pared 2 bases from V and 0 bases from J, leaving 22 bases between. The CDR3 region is CASSLKLLTNQRANYGYTF. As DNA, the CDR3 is TGTGCCAGCAGTTTAAAACTACTTACCAACCAAAGGGCTAACTATGGCTACACCTTC.